One and the same sample provided the 28 T cell receptor beta chains below, sequenced in a study of CD8 T cells in ankylosing spondylitis (dated by TCRdb to about 2017). Library preparation was by 5' RACE. Sequencer: Illumina HiSeq 2500. TCRdb reprocessing: public reads trimmed at Q25 with fastp, clones called with MiXCR, in-frame beta chains kept. One record per CDR3 amino acid sequence lists the most common genes and DNA. Present in this sample are approximately 300,000 distinct CDR3 sequences, around 20% of which were seen just once. The ten largest account for roughly 3.6% of the sample. Sequencing input: blood, either unsorted or a sorted T cell fraction (not recorded which). All receptors derive from a female donor with ankylosing spondylitis or in good health (not recorded which).

V gene TRBV5-1 combines with J gene TRBJ2-4, with 16 bases aligning to TRBD2. Losses at the gene ends were 6 bases for V and 5 bases for J; bases not matched to a gene: 14. The CDR3 totals 19 residues. Germline CDR1 reads SGHRS; CDR2 reads YFSETQ. The CDR3 loop reads CASTGTSGRAGDYENIQYF. The CDR3 DNA is TGCGCCAGCACCGGGACTAGCGGGAGGGCCGGGGACTACGAAAACATTCAGTACTTC.

CDR3 in DNA: TGTGCCAGCAGCGAATCCGGGAAGAACACTGAAGCTTTCTTT. Translated: CASSESGKNTEAFF. The rearrangement joins TRBV11-2 to TRBJ1-1; D uncertain. Trimming stripped 5 bases from V and 1 base from J, with 11 bases between. CDR3 length equals 14 residues. Germline values: CDR1 SGHAT, CDR2 FQNNGV.

The chain links TRBV28 to TRBJ2-5, with D possibly TRBD1 on 5 matching bases. Trimming cost V 7 bases and J 4 bases, with 13 bases left between them. The germline V gene has CDR1 MDHEN and CDR2 SYDVKM. CDR3 size: 13 residues. CDR3 sequence reads: CASTKGDRETQYF. CDR3 in DNA: TGTGCCAGCACTAAAGGGGATCGAGAGACCCAGTACTTC.

This clonotype came up a few times. This rearrangement joins TRBV6-6 to TRBJ1-2; D is undetermined. Germline-derived CDR1 and CDR2 are MNHNY and SVGAGI (reference sequence). The CDR3 has 12 residues. V lost 5 bases to trimming and J lost 4 bases, with 8 bases between them. The CDR3 spells CASSAPGYGYTF. For the CDR3, the DNA is TGTGCCAGCAGTGCCCCTGGCTATGGCTACACCTTC.

A few counts support this clonotype. The CDR3 loop is CASSSPRPGPSTDTQYF. The CDR3 DNA is TGTGCCAGCAGCTCACCTCGTCCGGGACCGAGTACAGATACGCAGTATTTT. The chain links TRBV7-2 to TRBJ2-3; the D call may be TRBD1 or TRBD2 (5 bases each). This CDR3 contains 17 residues. Germline-derived CDR1 and CDR2 are SGHTA and FQGNSA. Trimming removed 4 bases at V and 3 bases at J, with 20 bases between.

This clonotype turned up a few times. The chain couples TRBV20-1 to TRBJ2-7, with D unresolved. Germline values: CDR1 DFQATT, CDR2 SNEGSKA (reference sequence). This CDR3 has 13 amino acids. V was clipped by 0 bases and J by 2 bases, with 8 bases between them. The DNA for the CDR3 is TGCAGTGCTAGAGATCTACGGCCCTACGAGCAGTACTTC. Translated, it gives CSARDLRPYEQYF.

Details on this clonotype: A read error may produce the germline difference seen at one junction end. The chain is built from TRBV20-1 and TRBJ2-7; D call uncertain. This CDR3 region has 13 residues. CDR1 DFQATT and CDR2 SNEGSKA come from the germline V gene (reference sequence). DNA for the CDR3: TGCAGTGCCAGAGAGCCCCTCTTGGGCGAGCAGTACTTC. Residues: CSAREPLLGEQYF.

This clonotype was observed a few times. The rearrangement joins TRBV29-1 to TRBJ2-7; 8 nucleotides align to TRBD2. The trim removed 1 base at V and 7 bases at J, leaving 15 bases unmatched. The CDR3 extends over 16 amino acids. The germline V gene encodes CDR1 SQVTM and CDR2 ANQGSEA. The DNA for the CDR3 is TGCAGCGTTGAAGTAGTGGTAATGCAGCGGGAGAGTGAGCAGTACTTC. It yields the protein CSVEVVVMQRESEQYF.

Only a few counts were recorded for this clonotype. Germline is not matched at one junction end, which may reflect a read error. V is TRBV5-1 and J is TRBJ2-3, with TRBD2 identical over 9 bases. The CDR3 has 14 amino acids. Germline V lookup: CDR1 SGHRS, CDR2 YFSETQ. CDR3 bases: TGCGCCAGCACGCGGGAGGGTTCCGCAGATACGCGGTATTTT. Protein product: CASTREGSADTRYF.

This clonotype was counted ten times or more. The rearrangement joins TRBV24-1 to TRBJ1-5; TRBD1 matches at 9 bases. Germline V gives CDR1 KGHDR, CDR2 SFDVKD. There are 17 residues in the CDR3. V trimming: 5 bases; J trimming: 6 bases; junction bases outside the gene matches: 13. CDR3 in amino acids: CATSAPAGTGQPQPQHF. As DNA, the CDR3 is TGTGCCACCAGTGCCCCTGCAGGGACAGGGCAGCCTCAGCCCCAGCATTTT.

The chain has TRBV10-3 and TRBJ2-3; D is ambiguous. This CDR3 spans 13 amino acids. V lost 7 bases, J lost 5 bases, and 13 bases lay in between. The germline V gene has CDR1 ENHRY and CDR2 SYGVKD. Here the CDR3 reads CAITLGERDTQYF. As DNA, the CDR3 is TGTGCCATCACCTTGGGTGAACGAGATACGCAGTATTTT.

This sequence joins TRBV24-1 and TRBJ2-6; D perhaps matches TRBD1 (6 bases). The CDR3 has 17 amino acids. V was cut by 5 bases and J by 2 bases, with 15 bases left in between. The V gene's germline CDR1 is KGHDR and CDR2 SFDVKD. The CDR3 sequence: CATSAPFQGTGANVLTF. As DNA, the CDR3 is TGTGCCACCAGTGCTCCTTTCCAGGGGACTGGGGCCAACGTCCTGACTTTC.

This chain links TRBV7-9 with TRBJ2-3, with 8 bases fitting TRBD2. Germline trimming cut 3 bases from V and 1 base from J; bases unmatched to any gene: 9. The germline V gene encodes CDR1 SEHNR and CDR2 FQNEAQ (reference sequence). There are 17 residues in the CDR3. The DNA of the CDR3 is TGTGCCAGCAGCTTTGGATCCGGGACTAGTGGCACAGATACGCAGTATTTT. The encoded protein is CASSFGSGTSGTDTQYF.

This chain links TRBV20-1 with TRBJ1-1; D call uncertain. The CDR3 length is 14 residues. V was trimmed by 6 bases and J by 2 bases, leaving 16 bases between them. CDR1 is DFQATT and CDR2 is SNEGSKA in the germline V gene (reference sequence). The CDR3 DNA reads TGCAGTGCACGAAGCGCACACCTAAACACTGAAGCTTTCTTT. Its translation: CSARSAHLNTEAFF.

The CDR3 loop reads CSVGLGTSRDGYTF. CDR3 in DNA: TGCAGCGTTGGACTCGGGACTTCCCGAGATGGCTACACCTTC. The rearrangement joins TRBV29-1 to TRBJ1-2, with D perhaps matching TRBD1 (5 bases). V was pared by 4 bases and J by 6 bases, with 18 bases between. The length of the CDR3 is 14 residues. Germline lookup yields CDR1 SQVTM and CDR2 ANQGSEA.

CDR3 nucleotides: TGCAGTGCTAGGAAGGCGGGAGGACTATCCTACAATGAGCAGTTCTTC. This sequence encodes CSARKAGGLSYNEQFF. The chain combines TRBV20-1 with TRBJ2-1; TRBD2 matches at 8 bases. J lost 1 base, V lost 3 bases, and 8 bases had no gene match. Germline loops: CDR1 DFQATT, CDR2 SNEGSKA (reference sequence). This CDR3 has 16 amino acids.

This clonotype was counted ten times or more. The rearrangement uses TRBV5-1 and TRBJ1-2; D ambiguous. The CDR3 is made up of 13 amino acids. V lost 7 bases to trimming and J lost 4 bases, with 14 bases between them. CDR1 is SGHRS, CDR2 YFSETQ, per germline. The CDR3 nucleotides are TGCGCCAGCCAGGAATTACAGATCTATGGCTACACCTTC. Translating it yields CASQELQIYGYTF.

This clonotype was found a few times. The chain carries TRBV7-9 and TRBJ2-3; D may be TRBD2 (6 bases). The germline V gene has CDR1 SEHNR and CDR2 FQNEAQ (reference sequence). V lost 0 bases and J lost 2, with 12 bases in between. The CDR3 sequence is 16 residues long. The CDR3 DNA reads TGTGCCAGCAGCTTAGCGCGGGACTCCTACACAGATACGCAGTATTTT. Residues: CASSLARDSYTDTQYF.

In this sample, this clonotype turned up a few times. V usage is TRBV20-1 and J usage is TRBJ2-3; 7 bases align to TRBD2. Germline CDR1 and CDR2: DFQATT and SNEGSKA (reference sequence). The V and J ends lost 1 base and 2 bases, in that order; junction bases with no gene match: 3. The CDR3 spans 14 residues. The CDR3 nucleotides read TGCAGTGCTAGAGCTAGCGGAGACACAGATACGCAGTATTTT. Amino acids: CSARASGDTDTQYF.

This clonotype showed up just a few times. V usage is TRBV5-5 and J usage is TRBJ2-7; D gene ambiguous. V lost 3 bases and J lost 0, with 16 bases in between. This CDR3 has 16 amino acids. Germline V gene data show CDR1 as SGHKS and CDR2 as YYEKEE (reference sequence). This CDR3 is CASSSQWTVSSYEQYF. The CDR3 bases are TGTGCCAGCAGCTCTCAATGGACGGTCAGCTCCTACGAGCAGTACTTC. Drawing the rest from reference TRBV5-5 and TRBJ2-7, the complete variable domain is DAGVTQSPTHLIKTRGQQVTLRCSPISGHKSVSWYQQVLGQGPQFIFQYYEKEERGRGNFPDRFSARQFPNYSSELNVNALLLGDSALYLCASSSQWTVSSYEQYFGPGTRLTVT.

The chain combines TRBV7-2 with TRBJ2-7; D unresolved. The CDR3 contains 13 residues. With 5 bases removed from V and 3 bases from J, the gap between germline ends came to 11 bases. Germline assignment: CDR1 SGHTA and CDR2 FQGNSA. DNA for the CDR3: TGTGCCAGCAGCCCCATGAGCCTCTACGAGCAGTACTTC. Translated: CASSPMSLYEQYF.

J is TRBJ2-5 and V is TRBV20-1; 8 nucleotides line up with TRBD1. The CDR3 loop spans 15 amino acids. CDR1 and CDR2 (germline): DFQATT, SNEGSKA (reference sequence). Losses at the gene ends were 3 bases for V and 5 bases for J; bases not matched to a gene: 11. The CDR3 region has the DNA TGCAGTGCTAGTGGAGACAGGGGAAGGAGGGAGACCCAGTACTTC. As protein: CSASGDRGRRETQYF.

The chain links TRBV20-1 to TRBJ1-1; a weak D match, TRBD1 (6 bases). The length of the CDR3 is 16 residues. Germline CDR1 and CDR2: DFQATT and SNEGSKA (reference sequence). V lost 5 bases and J lost 6, with 25 bases in between. The CDR3 DNA reads TGCAGTGCTGCCAAATCGGGCAGGGGCCCCGTCGCTGAAGCTTTCTTT. Translating it yields CSAAKSGRGPVAEAFF.

This clonotype was counted only a few times. The rearrangement joins TRBV6-1 to TRBJ2-7; no firm D call. V was trimmed by 5 bases and J by 0 bases, leaving 14 bases between them. The CDR3 has 15 residues. Germline CDR1 MNHNS, CDR2 SASEGT. The CDR3: CASSPAGLSSYEQYF. DNA of the CDR3: TGTGCCAGCAGTCCCGCAGGCCTAAGCTCCTACGAGCAGTACTTC.

This rearrangement joins TRBV20-1 to TRBJ2-7; D is unclear. The CDR3 loop spans 14 amino acids. Germline CDR1 and CDR2: DFQATT and SNEGSKA (reference sequence). Trimming took off 5 bases at V and 0 bases at J, with 14 bases between the two ends. The CDR3, as DNA: TGCAGTGCTCCTAGATCGGGTCGCTCCTACGAGCAGTACTTC. This gives the protein CSAPRSGRSYEQYF.

This chain connects TRBV6-2 or TRBV6-3 to TRBJ2-7; D is perhaps TRBD2 (5 bases). Between the trimmed V and J ends, which lost 6 bases and 6 bases, there was a span of 21 bases. Germline CDR1 is MNHEY and CDR2 is SVGEGT. The CDR3 is 15 amino acids. Written as DNA, the CDR3 is TGTGCCAGCAGCCAAGCGGCGGCCGCCCCTTCCGAGCAGTACTTC. It specifies CASSQAAAAPSEQYF.

This clonotype came up many times. The rearrangement joins TRBV20-1 to TRBJ2-3, with D possibly being TRBD1 (5 bases). V shed 3 bases and J shed 4 bases, with 11 bases lying between them. The CDR3 has 13 amino acids. Germline lookup yields CDR1 DFQATT and CDR2 SNEGSKA (reference sequence). The CDR3 nucleotides are TGCAGTGCTAGTGATCCGACAGCAGATACGCAGTATTTT. This sequence encodes CSASDPTADTQYF.

This clonotype was counted between two and nine times. The genes are TRBV20-1 and TRBJ2-3, with D possibly matching TRBD1 (5 bases). V lost 0 bases to trimming and J lost 2 bases, with 9 bases between them. This CDR3 is built from 14 residues. Germline values: CDR1 DFQATT, CDR2 SNEGSKA (reference sequence). The CDR3 spells CSARDGRVTDTQYF. DNA of the CDR3: TGCAGTGCTAGAGATGGCAGGGTCACAGATACGCAGTATTTT.